These T cell receptor beta chains were read from a single sample in a study of cytomegalovirus exposure and HLA in healthy donors. Libraries were prepared by immunoSEQ multiplex PCR; TCRdb keeps only in-frame clonotypes and omits some of them. This sample carries about 160,000 clones, 75% to 90% of them seen once, and the ten largest clones take roughly 6.2%. The source material was PBMCs. The receptors shown here come from a male donor in good health and CMV-seropositive. Each CDR3 is given with its conserved first and last residue. D genes are given only for firm matches. Expanded clones get a size class; other rows say once, few or many, or leave the size out.

cdr3_aa cdr3_nt clone_size j_call v_call d_call
CASSDRGREETQYF TGTGCCAGCAGCGACAGGGGGCGCGAGGAGACCCAGTACTTC few TRBJ2-5 TRBV28 TRBD1
CASSLVAGGPSNEQFF TGCGCCAGCAGCTTGGTGGCGGGAGGGCCATCGAATGAGCAGTTCTTC NA TRBJ2-1 TRBV5-1 TRBD2
CASSLYRGSTNEKLFF TGTGCCAGCAGTTTATACAGGGGCAGCACTAATGAAAAACTGTTTTTT once TRBJ1-4 TRBV27 TRBD1
CATSREIAGGPKGQFF TGTGCCACCAGCAGAGAAATAGCGGGAGGGCCCAAGGGGCAGTTCTTC NA TRBJ2-1 TRBV15 TRBD2
CASSLGASGDTYEQYF TGCGCCAGCAGCTTGGGGGCTAGCGGAGACACCTACGAGCAGTACTTC NA TRBJ2-7 TRBV5-1 TRBD2
CASSESGVREQYF TGTGCCAGCAGTGAATCCGGTGTCCGCGAGCAGTACTTC NA TRBJ2-7 TRBV25-1 NA
CASSFRDRGVDEQYF TGTGCCAGCAGTTTCCGGGACAGGGGAGTCGACGAGCAGTACTTC NA TRBJ2-7 TRBV6-5 TRBD1
CASSYRGSTDTQYF TGTGCCAGCAGTTACAGGGGAAGCACAGATACGCAGTATTTT NA TRBJ2-3 TRBV6-5 NA
CASSSGGGAVDEQFF TGTGCCAGCAGCTCTGGGGGGGGCGCGGTTGATGAGCAGTTCTTC NA TRBJ2-1 TRBV7-3 NA
CAWSEFRGGDTEAFF TGTGCCTGGAGTGAGTTTCGGGGTGGGGACACTGAAGCTTTCTTT NA TRBJ1-1 TRBV30 NA
CASSERAGSDEQYF TGTGCCAGCAGTGAACGAGCGGGATCGGACGAGCAGTACTTC NA TRBJ2-7 TRBV2 TRBD2
CSSSSYGAGGVYNEQFF TGTTCCAGCAGCTCCTACGGGGCGGGGGGGGTCTACAATGAGCAGTTCTTC NA TRBJ2-1 TRBV7-9 TRBD2
CASRTGQGYNEQFF TGTGCCAGCAGGACGGGACAGGGGTACAATGAGCAGTTCTTC NA TRBJ2-1 TRBV28 TRBD1
CASSLESGFGDTQYF TGTGCCAGCAGCTTAGAGTCCGGGTTCGGGGATACGCAGTATTTT NA TRBJ2-3 TRBV7-3 NA
CASTLQGRAYGYTF TGTGCCAGCACCCTACAGGGACGCGCCTATGGCTACACCTTC NA TRBJ1-2 TRBV6-1 NA
CASSLGTSGAKGLQGEQFF TGTGCCAGCAGCCTAGGGACTAGCGGAGCAAAGGGGTTACAGGGTGAGCAGTTCTTC NA TRBJ2-1 TRBV7-3 TRBD2